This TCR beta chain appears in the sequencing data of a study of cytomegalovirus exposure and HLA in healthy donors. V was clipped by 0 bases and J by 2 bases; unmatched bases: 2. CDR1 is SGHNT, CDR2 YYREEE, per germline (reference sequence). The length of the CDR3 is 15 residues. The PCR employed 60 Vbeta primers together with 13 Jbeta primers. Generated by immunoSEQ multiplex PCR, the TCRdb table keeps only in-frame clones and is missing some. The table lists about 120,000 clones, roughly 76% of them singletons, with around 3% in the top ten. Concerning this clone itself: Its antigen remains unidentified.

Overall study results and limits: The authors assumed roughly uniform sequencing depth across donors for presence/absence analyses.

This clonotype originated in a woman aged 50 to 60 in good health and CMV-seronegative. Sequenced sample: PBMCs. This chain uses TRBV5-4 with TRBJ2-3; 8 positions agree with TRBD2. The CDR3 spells CASSLGAGVTDTQYF. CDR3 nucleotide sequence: TGTGCCAGCAGCTTGGGAGCGGGAGTCACAGATACGCAGTATTTT.